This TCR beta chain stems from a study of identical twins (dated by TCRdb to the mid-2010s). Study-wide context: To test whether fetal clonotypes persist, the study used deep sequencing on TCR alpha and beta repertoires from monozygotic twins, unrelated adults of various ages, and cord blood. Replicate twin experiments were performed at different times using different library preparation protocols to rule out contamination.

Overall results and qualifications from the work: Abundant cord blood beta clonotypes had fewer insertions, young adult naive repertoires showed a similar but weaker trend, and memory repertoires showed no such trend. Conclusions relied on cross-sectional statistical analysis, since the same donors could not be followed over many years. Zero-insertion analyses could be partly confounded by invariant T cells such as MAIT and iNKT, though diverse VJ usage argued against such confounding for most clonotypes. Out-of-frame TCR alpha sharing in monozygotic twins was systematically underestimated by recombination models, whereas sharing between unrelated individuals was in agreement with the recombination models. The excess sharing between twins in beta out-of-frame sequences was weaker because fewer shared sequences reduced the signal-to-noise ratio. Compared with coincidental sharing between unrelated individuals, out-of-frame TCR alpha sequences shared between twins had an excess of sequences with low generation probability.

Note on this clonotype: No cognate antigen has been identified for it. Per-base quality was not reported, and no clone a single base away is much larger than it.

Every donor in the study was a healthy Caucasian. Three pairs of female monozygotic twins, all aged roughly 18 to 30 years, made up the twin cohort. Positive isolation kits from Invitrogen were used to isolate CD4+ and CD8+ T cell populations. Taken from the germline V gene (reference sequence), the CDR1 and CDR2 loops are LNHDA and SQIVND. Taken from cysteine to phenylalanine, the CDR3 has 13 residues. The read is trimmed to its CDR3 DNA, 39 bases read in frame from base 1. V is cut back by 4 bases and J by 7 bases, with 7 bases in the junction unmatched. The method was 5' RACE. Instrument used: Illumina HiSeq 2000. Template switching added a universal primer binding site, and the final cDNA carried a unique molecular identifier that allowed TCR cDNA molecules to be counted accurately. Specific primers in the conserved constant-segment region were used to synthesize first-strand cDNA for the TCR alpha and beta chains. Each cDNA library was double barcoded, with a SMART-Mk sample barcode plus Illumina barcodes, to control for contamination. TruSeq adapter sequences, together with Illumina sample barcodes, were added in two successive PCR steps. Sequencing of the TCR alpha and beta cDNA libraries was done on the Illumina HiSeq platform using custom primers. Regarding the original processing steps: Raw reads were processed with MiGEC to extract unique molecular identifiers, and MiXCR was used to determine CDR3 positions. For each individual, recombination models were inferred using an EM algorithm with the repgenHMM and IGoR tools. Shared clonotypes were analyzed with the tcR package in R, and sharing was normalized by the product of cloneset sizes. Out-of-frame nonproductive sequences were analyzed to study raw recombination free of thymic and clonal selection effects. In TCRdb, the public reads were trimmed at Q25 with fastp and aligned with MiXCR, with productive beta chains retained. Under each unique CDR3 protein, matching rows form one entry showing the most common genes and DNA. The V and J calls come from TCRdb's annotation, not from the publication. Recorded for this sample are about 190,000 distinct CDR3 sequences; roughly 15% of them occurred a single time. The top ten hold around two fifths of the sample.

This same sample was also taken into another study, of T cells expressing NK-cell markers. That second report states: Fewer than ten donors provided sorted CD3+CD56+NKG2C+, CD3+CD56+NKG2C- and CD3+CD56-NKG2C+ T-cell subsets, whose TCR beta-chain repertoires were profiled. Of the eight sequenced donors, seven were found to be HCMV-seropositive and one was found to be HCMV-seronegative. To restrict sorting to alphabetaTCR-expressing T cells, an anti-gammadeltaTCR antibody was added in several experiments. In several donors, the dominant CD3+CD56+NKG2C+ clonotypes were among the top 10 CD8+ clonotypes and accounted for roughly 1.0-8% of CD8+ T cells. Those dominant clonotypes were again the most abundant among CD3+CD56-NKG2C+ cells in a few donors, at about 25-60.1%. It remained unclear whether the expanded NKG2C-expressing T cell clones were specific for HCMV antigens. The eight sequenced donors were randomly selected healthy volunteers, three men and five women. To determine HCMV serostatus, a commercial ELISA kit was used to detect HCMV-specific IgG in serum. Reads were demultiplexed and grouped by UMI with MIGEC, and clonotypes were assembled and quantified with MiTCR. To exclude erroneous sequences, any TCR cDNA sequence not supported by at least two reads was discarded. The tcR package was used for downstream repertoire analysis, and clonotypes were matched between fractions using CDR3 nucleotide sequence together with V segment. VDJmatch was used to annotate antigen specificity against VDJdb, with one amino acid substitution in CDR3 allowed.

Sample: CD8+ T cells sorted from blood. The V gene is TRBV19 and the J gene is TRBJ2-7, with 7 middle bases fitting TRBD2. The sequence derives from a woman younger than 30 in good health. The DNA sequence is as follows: TGTGCCAGTAGTAGCCACCTGGGAGGGGAGCAGTACTTC. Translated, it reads CASSSHLGGEQYF.